This record covers a single T cell receptor (beta chain). In the authors' workflow: Amplified reference gene primers provided the basis for estimating nucleated cell counts. Sequencing was performed with immunoSEQ multiplex PCR; in TCRdb, only in-frame clones are kept and a portion is missing. V, J and clone size were drawn from that table, and D and trimming were deduced from the DNA. The table records approximately 330,000 clones, roughly 89% of them present only once. The CDR3 consists of 15 residues. Trimming left V 5 bases short and J 0 bases short, with 12 bases between. Germline lookup yields CDR1 SGHVS and CDR2 FNYEAQ. While infection was still active, Seattle patients were enrolled and then followed longitudinally. The sample originates from a study of blood T cell repertoires in COVID-19.

The sample consisted of peripheral blood. The TCR sequence derives from a man aged 25 to 40 with COVID-19, enrolled during active disease. The chain couples TRBV7-6 to TRBJ2-3; possible D gene TRBD2, 5 bases. The CDR3 here is CASSDYRTSTDTQYF. For the CDR3, the DNA is TGTGCCAGCAGCGACTATCGGACTAGCACAGATACGCAGTATTTT.